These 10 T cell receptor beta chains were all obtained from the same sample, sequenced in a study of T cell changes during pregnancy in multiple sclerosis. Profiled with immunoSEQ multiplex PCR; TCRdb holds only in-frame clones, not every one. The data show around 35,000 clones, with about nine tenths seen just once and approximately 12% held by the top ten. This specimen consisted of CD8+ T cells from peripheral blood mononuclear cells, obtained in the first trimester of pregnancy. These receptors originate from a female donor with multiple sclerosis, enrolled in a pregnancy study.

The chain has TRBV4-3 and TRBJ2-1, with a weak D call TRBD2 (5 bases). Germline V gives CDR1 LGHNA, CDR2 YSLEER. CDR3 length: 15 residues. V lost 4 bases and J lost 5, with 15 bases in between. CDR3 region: CASSLYSAANNEQFF. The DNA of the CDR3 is TGCGCCAGCAGCCTCTATAGCGCAGCCAACAATGAGCAGTTCTTC.

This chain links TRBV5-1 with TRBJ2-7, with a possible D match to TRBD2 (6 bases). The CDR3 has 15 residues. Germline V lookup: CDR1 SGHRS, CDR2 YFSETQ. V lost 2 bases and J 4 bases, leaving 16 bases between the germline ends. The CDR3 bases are TGCGCCAGCAGCTTCGTTTCCGGGAGTTGGTACGAGCAGTACTTC. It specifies CASSFVSGSWYEQYF.

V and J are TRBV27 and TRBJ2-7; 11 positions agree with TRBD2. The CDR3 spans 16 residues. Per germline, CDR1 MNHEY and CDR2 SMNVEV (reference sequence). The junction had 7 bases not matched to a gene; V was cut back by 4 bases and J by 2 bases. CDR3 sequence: CASSSRVTSGTYEQYF. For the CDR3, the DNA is TGTGCCAGCAGTTCCCGGGTGACTAGCGGGACCTACGAGCAGTACTTC.

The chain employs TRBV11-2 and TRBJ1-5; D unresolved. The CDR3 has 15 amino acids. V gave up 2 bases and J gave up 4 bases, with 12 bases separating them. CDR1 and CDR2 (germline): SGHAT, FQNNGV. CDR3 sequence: CASSLRWGGNQPQHF. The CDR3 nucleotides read TGTGCCAGCAGCTTAAGGTGGGGAGGGAATCAGCCCCAGCATTTT.

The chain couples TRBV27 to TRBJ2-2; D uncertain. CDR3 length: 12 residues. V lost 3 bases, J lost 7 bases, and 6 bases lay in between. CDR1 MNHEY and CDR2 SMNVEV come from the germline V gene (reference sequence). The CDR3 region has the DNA TGTGCCAGCAGTTTCCTCGGCGGGGAGCTGTTTTTT. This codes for CASSFLGGELFF.

The CDR3 reads CASGSRRRYQETQYF. CDR3 bases: TGTGCCAGCGGTAGCCGACGGAGGTACCAAGAGACCCAGTACTTC. The chain recombines TRBV27 with TRBJ2-5; D might be TRBD2 (5 bases). The germline CDR1 and CDR2 sequences are MNHEY and SMNVEV (reference sequence). CDR3 length: 15 amino acids. V gave up 8 bases and J gave up 0 bases, with 16 bases separating them.

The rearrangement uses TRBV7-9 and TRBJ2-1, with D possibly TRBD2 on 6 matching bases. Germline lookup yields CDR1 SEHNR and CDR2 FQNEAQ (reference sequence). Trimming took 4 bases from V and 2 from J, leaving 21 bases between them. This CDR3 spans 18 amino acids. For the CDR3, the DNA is TGTGCCAGCAGCTCAGGGCGGCCCGGGAGACTAGCCTACAATGAGCAGTTCTTC. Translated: CASSSGRPGRLAYNEQFF. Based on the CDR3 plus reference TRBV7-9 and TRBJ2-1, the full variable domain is DTGVSQNPRHKITKRGQNVTFRCDPISEHNRLYWYRQTLGQGPEFLTYFQNEAQLEKSRLLSDRFSAERPKGSFSTLEIQRTEQGDSAMYLCASSSGRPGRLAYNEQFFGPGTRLTVL.

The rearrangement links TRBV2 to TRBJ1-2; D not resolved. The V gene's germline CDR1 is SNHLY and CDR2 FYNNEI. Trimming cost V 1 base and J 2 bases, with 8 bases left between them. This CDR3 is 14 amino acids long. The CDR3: CASSEGSQNYGYTF. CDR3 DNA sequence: TGTGCCAGCAGTGAAGGATCACAGAACTATGGCTACACCTTC.

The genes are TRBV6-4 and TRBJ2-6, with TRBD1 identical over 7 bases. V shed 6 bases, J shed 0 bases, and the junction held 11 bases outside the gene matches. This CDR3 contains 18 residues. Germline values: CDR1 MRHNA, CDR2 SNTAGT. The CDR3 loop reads CASSQGQIDFSGANVLTF. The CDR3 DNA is TGTGCCAGCAGCCAGGGACAGATAGATTTCTCTGGGGCCAACGTCCTGACTTTC.

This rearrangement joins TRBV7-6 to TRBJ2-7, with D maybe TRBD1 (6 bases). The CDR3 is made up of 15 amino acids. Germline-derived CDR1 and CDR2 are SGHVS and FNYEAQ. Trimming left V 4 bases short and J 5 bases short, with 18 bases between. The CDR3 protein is CASSSGDLVLDEQYF. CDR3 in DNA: TGTGCCAGCAGCTCAGGGGACCTGGTTCTCGACGAGCAGTACTTC.